A selection of T cell receptor beta chains follows, all from one sample in a study of blood T cell repertoires in COVID-19. The data were produced by immunoSEQ multiplex PCR, yet TCRdb's version contains in-frame clones alone and is incomplete. The sample consists of 170,000 or so clones, 85% to 90% of them appearing once. Sequencing was performed on peripheral blood. The receptor source for this set is a man between 50 and 59 years old with active or convalescent COVID-19. Each CDR3 is given with its conserved first and last residue. D genes are given only for firm matches. Expanded clones are given a class, and other clones once, few, many or no size at all.

-	TRBJ2-7	TRBV15	-	TGTGCCACCAGCAGAGCGGGACTCAACTACGAGCAGTACTTC	CATSRAGLNYEQYF
-	TRBJ2-3	TRBV2	-	TGTGCCAGCAGCCGCGAGTCAGATACGCAGTATTTT	CASSRESDTQYF
-	TRBJ2-1	TRBV19	-	TGTGCCAGTAAGCGCGTAAATGAGCAGTTCTTC	CASKRVNEQFF
-	TRBJ1-2	TRBV6-5	-	TGTGCCAGCACATGGGGGGGCAAGGACTATGGCTACACCTTC	CASTWGGKDYGYTF
TRBD2	TRBJ2-5	TRBV7-9	-	TGTGCCAGCAGCTTCGTAGCGGGAGTCCAAGAGACCCAGTACTTC	CASSFVAGVQETQYF
-	TRBJ2-1	TRBV6-5	-	TGTGCCACTTCCTCGGGGAGCCTAGACGGGAATGAGCAGTTCTTC	CATSSGSLDGNEQFF
TRBD1	TRBJ1-1	TRBV10-3	once	TGTGCCATCAGTAGACAGGGGGCGCGGACTGAAGCTTTCTTT	CAISRQGARTEAFF
TRBD1	TRBJ2-3	TRBV19	-	TGTGCCAGTAGTCGGACAGGGGTGATCTTGAGCACAGATACGCAGTATTTT	CASSRTGVILSTDTQYF
TRBD2	TRBJ2-3	TRBV5-5	-	TGTGCCAGCAGCTCCGGAGGTATGGGACTAGCGGCGGATACGCAGTATTTT	CASSSGGMGLAADTQYF
-	TRBJ2-2	TRBV5-1	-	TGCGCCAGCAGCTTTAGCGGAAAGAACACCGGGGAGCTGTTTTTT	CASSFSGKNTGELFF
TRBD1	TRBJ1-1	TRBV5-1	-	TGCGCCAGCAGCTCCCGGGACAGGGAGAACACTGAAGCTTTCTTT	CASSSRDRENTEAFF
-	TRBJ1-2	TRBV2	-	TGTGCCAGCAGTGAATTGATGAGGGAGACAGGAAGAGGGGGCTACACCTTC	CASSELMRETGRGGYTF
TRBD2	TRBJ2-1	TRBV5-1	few	TGCGCCAGCAGCGTCGCCGGGACTAGCGGGCGAAATGAGCAGTTCTTC	CASSVAGTSGRNEQFF
TRBD2	TRBJ2-3	TRBV7-3	-	TGTGCCAGCAGCCTACTAGCGGGGGACACAGATACGCAGTATTTT	CASSLLAGDTDTQYF
-	TRBJ2-5	TRBV25-1	-	TGTGCCAGCAGTGGACAGGTCCAGGGAGAGACCCAGTACTTC	CASSGQVQGETQYF
-	TRBJ2-5	TRBV5-6	-	TGTGCCAGCAGCACTTGGACAAGAGAGACCCAGTACTTC	CASSTWTRETQYF
-	TRBJ1-5	TRBV21-1	-	TGTGCCAGCAGCAAAAGCGAGGAATTGGGTCAGCCCCAGCATTTT	CASSKSEELGQPQHF